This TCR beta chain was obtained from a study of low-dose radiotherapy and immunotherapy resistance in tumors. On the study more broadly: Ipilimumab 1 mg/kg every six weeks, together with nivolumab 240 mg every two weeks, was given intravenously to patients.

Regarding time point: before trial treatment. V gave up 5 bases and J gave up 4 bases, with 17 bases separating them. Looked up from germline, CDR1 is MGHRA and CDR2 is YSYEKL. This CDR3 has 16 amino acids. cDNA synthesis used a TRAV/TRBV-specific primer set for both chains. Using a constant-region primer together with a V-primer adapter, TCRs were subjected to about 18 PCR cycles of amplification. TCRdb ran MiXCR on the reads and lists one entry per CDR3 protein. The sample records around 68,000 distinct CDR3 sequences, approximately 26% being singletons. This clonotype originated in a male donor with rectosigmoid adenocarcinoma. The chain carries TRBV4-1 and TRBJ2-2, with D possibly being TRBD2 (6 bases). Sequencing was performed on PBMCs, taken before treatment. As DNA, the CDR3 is TGCGCCAGCAGCTCAGGACGGGGGACGGGCACCGGGGAGCTGTTTTTT. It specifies CASSSGRGTGTGELFF.